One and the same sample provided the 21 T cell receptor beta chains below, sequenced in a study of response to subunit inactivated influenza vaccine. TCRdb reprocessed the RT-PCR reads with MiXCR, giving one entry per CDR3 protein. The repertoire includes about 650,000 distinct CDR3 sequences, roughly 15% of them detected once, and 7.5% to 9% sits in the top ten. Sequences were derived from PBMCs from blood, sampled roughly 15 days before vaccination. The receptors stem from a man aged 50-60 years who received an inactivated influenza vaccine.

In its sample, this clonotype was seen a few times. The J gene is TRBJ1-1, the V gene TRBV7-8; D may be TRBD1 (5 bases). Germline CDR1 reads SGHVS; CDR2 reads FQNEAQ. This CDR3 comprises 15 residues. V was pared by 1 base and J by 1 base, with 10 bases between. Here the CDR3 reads CASSLDGGWNTEAFF. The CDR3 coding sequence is TGTGCCAGCAGCTTAGATGGGGGGTGGAACACTGAAGCTTTCTTT.

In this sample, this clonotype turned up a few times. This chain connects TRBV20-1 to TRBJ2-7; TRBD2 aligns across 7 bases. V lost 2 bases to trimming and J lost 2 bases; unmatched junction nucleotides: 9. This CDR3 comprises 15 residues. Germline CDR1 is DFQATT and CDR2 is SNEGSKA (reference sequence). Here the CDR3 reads CSARKGLRAAYEQYF. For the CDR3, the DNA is TGCAGTGCTAGAAAGGGACTACGGGCTGCCTACGAGCAGTACTTC.

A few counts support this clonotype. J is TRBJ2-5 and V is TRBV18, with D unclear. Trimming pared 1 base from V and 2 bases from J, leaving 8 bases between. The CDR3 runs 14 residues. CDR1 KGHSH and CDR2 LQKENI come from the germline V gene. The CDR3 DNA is TGTGCCAGCTCACCACAGTCAGGACAAGAGACCCAGTACTTC. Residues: CASSPQSGQETQYF.

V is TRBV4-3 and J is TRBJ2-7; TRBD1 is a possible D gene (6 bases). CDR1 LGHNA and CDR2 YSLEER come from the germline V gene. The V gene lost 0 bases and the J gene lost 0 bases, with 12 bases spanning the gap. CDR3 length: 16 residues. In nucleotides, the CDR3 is TGCGCCAGCAGCCAAGATGTTGCAGGGGCCTCCTACGAGCAGTACTTC. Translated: CASSQDVAGASYEQYF.

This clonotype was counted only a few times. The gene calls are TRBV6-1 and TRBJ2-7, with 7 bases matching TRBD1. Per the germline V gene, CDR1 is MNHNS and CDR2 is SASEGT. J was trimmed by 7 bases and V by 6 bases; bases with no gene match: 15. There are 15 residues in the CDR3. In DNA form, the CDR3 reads TGTGCCAGCAGCCCCCCCGAGGGGGCTACAAGGGAGCAGTACTTC. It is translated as CASSPPEGATREQYF.

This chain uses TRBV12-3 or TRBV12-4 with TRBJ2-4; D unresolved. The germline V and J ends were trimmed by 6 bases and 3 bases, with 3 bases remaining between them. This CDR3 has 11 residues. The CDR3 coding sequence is TGTGCCAGCAGCCACAAAAACATTCAGTACTTC. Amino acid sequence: CASSHKNIQYF.

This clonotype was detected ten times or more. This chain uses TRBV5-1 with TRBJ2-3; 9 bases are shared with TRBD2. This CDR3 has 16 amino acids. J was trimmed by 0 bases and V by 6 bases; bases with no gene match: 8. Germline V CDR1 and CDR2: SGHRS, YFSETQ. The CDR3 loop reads CASNVAGATSTDTQYF. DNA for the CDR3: TGCGCCAGCAACGTAGCGGGGGCTACTAGCACAGATACGCAGTATTTT.

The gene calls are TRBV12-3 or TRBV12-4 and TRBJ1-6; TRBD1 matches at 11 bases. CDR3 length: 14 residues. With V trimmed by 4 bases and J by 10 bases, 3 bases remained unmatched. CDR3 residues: CASSWTGGDSPLHF. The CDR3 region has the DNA TGTGCCAGCAGTTGGACAGGGGGCGACTCACCCCTCCACTTT.

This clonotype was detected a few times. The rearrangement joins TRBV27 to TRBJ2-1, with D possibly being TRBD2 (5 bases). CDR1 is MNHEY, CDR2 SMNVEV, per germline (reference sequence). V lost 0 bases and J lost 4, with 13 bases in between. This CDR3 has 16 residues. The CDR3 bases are TGTGCCAGCAGTTTATCGACTAACATCCTTTACAATGAGCAGTTCTTC. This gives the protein CASSLSTNILYNEQFF.

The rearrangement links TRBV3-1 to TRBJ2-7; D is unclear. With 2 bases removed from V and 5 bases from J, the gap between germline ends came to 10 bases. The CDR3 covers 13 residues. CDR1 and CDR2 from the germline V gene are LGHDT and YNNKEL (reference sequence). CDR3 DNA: TGTGCCAGCAGCCAATCTGGTTCCGACGAGCAGTACTTC. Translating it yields CASSQSGSDEQYF.

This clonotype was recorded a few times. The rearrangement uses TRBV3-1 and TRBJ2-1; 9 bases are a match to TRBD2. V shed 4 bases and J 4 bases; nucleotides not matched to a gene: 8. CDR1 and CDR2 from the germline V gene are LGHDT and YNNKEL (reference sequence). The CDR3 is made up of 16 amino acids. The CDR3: CASSPSKGLAYNEQFF. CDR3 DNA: TGTGCCAGCAGCCCCTCGAAAGGACTAGCGTACAATGAGCAGTTCTTC.

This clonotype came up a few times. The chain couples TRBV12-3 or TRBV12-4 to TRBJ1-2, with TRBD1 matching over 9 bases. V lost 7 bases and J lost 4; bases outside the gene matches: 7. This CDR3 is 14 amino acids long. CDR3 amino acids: CASIPTGGIYGYTF. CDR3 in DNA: TGTGCCAGCATTCCCACAGGGGGCATCTATGGCTACACCTTC.

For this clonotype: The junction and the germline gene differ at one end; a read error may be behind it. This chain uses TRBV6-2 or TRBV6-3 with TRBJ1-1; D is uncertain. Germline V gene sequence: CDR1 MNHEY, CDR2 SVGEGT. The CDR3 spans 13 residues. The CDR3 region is CASSYGMNTEALF. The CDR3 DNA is TGTGCCAGCAGTTACGGTATGAACACTGAAGCTCTCTTT.

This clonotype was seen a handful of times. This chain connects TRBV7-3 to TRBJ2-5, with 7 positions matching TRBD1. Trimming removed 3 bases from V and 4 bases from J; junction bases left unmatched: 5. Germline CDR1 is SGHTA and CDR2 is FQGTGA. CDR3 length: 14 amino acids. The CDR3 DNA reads TGTGCCAGCAGCTTGACAGGGAGACGAGAGACCCAGTACTTC. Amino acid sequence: CASSLTGRRETQYF. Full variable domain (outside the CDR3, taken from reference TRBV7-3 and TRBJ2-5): GAGVSQTPSNKVTEKGKYVELRCDPISGHTALYWYRQSLGQGPEFLIYFQGTGAADDSGLPNDRFFAVRPEGSVSTLKIQRTERGDSAVYLCASSLTGRRETQYFGPGTRLLVL.

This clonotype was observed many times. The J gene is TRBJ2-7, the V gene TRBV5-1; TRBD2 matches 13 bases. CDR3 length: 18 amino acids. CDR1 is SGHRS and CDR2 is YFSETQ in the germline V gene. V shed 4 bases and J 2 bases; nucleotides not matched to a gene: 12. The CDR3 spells CASSQGLAGARSPYEQYF. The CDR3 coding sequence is TGCGCCAGCAGCCAAGGACTAGCGGGAGCCCGGTCTCCCTACGAGCAGTACTTC.

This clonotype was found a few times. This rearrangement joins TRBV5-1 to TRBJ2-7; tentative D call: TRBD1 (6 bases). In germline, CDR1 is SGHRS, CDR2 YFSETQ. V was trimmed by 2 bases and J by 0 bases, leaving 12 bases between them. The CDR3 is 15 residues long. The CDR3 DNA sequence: TGCGCCAGCAGCTTTCTGACAGGCGCCTCCTACGAGCAGTACTTC. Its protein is CASSFLTGASYEQYF.

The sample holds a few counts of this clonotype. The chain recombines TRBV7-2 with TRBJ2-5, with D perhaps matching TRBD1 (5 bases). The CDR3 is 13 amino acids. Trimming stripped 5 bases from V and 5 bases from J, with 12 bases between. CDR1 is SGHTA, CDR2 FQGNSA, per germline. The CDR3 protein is CASSDGPGETQYF. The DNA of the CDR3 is TGTGCCAGCAGCGATGGGCCAGGGGAGACCCAGTACTTC.

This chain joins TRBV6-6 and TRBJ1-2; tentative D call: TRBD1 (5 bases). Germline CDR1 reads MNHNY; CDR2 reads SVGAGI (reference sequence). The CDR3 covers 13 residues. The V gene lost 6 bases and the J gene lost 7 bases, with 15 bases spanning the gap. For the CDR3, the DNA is TGTGCCAGCAGCCTGACTCAGGGCTCTGGCTACACCTTC. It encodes CASSLTQGSGYTF.

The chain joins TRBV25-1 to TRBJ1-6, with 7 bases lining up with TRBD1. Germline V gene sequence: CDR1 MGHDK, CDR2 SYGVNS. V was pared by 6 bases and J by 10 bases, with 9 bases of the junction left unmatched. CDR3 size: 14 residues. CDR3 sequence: CASSLQGKGSPLHF. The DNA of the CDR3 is TGTGCCAGCAGCTTACAGGGGAAGGGGTCACCCCTCCACTTT.

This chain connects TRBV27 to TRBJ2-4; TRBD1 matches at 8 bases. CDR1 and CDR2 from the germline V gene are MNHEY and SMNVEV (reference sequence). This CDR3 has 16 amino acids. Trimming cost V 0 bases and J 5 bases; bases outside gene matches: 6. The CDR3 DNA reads TGTGCCAGCAGTTTATCGGGGGCAGGGGGCGAAAACATTCAGTACTTC. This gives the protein CASSLSGAGGENIQYF.

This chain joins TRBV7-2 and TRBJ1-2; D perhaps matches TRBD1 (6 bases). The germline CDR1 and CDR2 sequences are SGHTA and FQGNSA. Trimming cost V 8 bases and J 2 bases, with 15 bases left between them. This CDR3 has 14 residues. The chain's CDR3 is CASGSGGSNYGYTF. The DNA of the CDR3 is TGTGCCAGCGGCAGTGGGGGCTCAAACTATGGCTACACCTTC.